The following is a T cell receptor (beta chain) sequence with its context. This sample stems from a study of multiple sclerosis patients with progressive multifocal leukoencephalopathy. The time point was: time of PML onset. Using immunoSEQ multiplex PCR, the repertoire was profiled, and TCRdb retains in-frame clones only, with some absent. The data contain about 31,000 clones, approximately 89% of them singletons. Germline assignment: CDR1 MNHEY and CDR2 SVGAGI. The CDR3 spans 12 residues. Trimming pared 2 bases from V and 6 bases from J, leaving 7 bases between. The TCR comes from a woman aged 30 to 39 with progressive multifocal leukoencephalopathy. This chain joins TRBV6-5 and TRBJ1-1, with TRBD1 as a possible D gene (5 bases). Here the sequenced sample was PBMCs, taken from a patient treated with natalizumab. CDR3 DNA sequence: TGTGCCAGCAGTTACGGGGGAGCTGAAGCTTTCTTT. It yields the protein CASSYGGAEAFF.